A selection of T cell receptor beta chains follows, all from one sample in a study of T cells in Graves' hyperthyroidism and ophthalmopathy. From the multiplex PCR reads, TCRdb called clonotypes with MiXCR, one entry per CDR3 protein. The table lists hundreds of thousands of distinct CDR3 sequences, around 40% of them singletons. Specimen: blood. These receptors were taken from a woman aged 40 to 49 with Graves' hyperthyroidism. Both conserved end residues are part of each CDR3. The order of the fields is J gene, V gene, D gene, clone size, CDR3 DNA, CDR3 protein. The D gene is left open where the match is weak. The size field is filled for only some rows; it gives once, few, many or a size class.

j_gene: TRBJ1-2
v_gene: TRBV9
d_gene: TRBD1
abundance: few
CDR3nt: TGTGCCAGCAGCCCCCCCGGGACAGGAAACTATGGCTACACCTTC
CDR3aa: CASSPPGTGNYGYTF

j_gene: TRBJ2-2
v_gene: TRBV2
d_gene: NA
abundance: NA
CDR3nt: TGTGCCAGCAAGGGTGACGCGAACACCGGGGAGCTGTTTTTT
CDR3aa: CASKGDANTGELFF

j_gene: TRBJ1-1
v_gene: TRBV5-1
d_gene: NA
abundance: NA
CDR3nt: TGTGCCAGCAGCTCCGACAGATACAATGAAGCTTTCTTT
CDR3aa: CASSSDRYNEAFF

j_gene: TRBJ1-2
v_gene: TRBV4-3
d_gene: NA
abundance: NA
CDR3nt: TGCGCCAGCAGCCAAGAGGGGCTACCCGGGGGCTACACCTTC
CDR3aa: CASSQEGLPGGYTF

j_gene: TRBJ1-6
v_gene: TRBV10-3
d_gene: TRBD1
abundance: many
CDR3nt: TGTGCCATCGGGACAGGGGTCGATTCACCCCTCCACTTT
CDR3aa: CAIGTGVDSPLHF

j_gene: TRBJ1-1
v_gene: TRBV15
d_gene: TRBD1
abundance: many
CDR3nt: TGTGCCAGTCGGACAGGGGAAGCTGAAGCTTTCTTT
CDR3aa: CASRTGEAEAFF

j_gene: TRBJ2-7
v_gene: TRBV20-1
d_gene: NA
abundance: NA
CDR3nt: TGCAGTGCTAGAAGTGGACGGTTAAGCTCCTACGACCAGTACTTC
CDR3aa: CSARSGRLSSYDQYF

j_gene: TRBJ2-2
v_gene: TRBV9
d_gene: TRBD2
abundance: many
CDR3nt: TGTGCCAGCAGCCCCCGCACTAGCGCCACCGGGGAGCTGTTTTTT
CDR3aa: CASSPRTSATGELFF

j_gene: TRBJ1-2
v_gene: TRBV2
d_gene: NA
abundance: NA
CDR3nt: TGTGCCGGATGGGGCTACGGTGGCTACACCTTC
CDR3aa: CAGWGYGGYTF

j_gene: TRBJ2-5
v_gene: TRBV13
d_gene: NA
abundance: few
CDR3nt: TGTGCCAGCAGTTACGGGGACGGTGAAGAGACCCAGTACTTC
CDR3aa: CASSYGDGEETQYF

j_gene: TRBJ1-1
v_gene: TRBV6-2/TRBV6-3
d_gene: NA
abundance: few
CDR3nt: TGTGCCAGCAGAGACACTCGAACATGGACTGAAGCTTTCTTT
CDR3aa: CASRDTRTWTEAFF

j_gene: TRBJ2-7
v_gene: TRBV4-2
d_gene: NA
abundance: many
CDR3nt: TGTGCCAGCAGCCAAGATACAGTCCAGTACTTC
CDR3aa: CASSQDTVQYF

j_gene: TRBJ2-5
v_gene: TRBV7-2
d_gene: TRBD1
abundance: many
CDR3nt: TGTGCCAGCAGCTTAGGACAGGGAAGGGGAGAGACCCAGTACTTC
CDR3aa: CASSLGQGRGETQYF

j_gene: TRBJ2-7
v_gene: TRBV5-1
d_gene: NA
abundance: few
CDR3nt: TGTGCCAGCAGTTCTCCGACTCTAAGCTCCTACGAGCAGTACTTC
CDR3aa: CASSSPTLSSYEQYF

j_gene: TRBJ1-1
v_gene: TRBV6-1
d_gene: TRBD1
abundance: NA
CDR3nt: TGTGCCAGCAGCTGGACCGGGACAGTGAACACTGAAGCTTTCTTT
CDR3aa: CASSWTGTVNTEAFF

j_gene: TRBJ2-7
v_gene: TRBV5-4
d_gene: TRBD2
abundance: many
CDR3nt: TGTGCCAGCAGGACCGGACTAGTAGGCGAGCAGTACTTC
CDR3aa: CASRTGLVGEQYF

j_gene: TRBJ1-2
v_gene: TRBV7-2
d_gene: TRBD1
abundance: few
CDR3nt: TGTGCCAGCAGGGATATTGGGACAGGGGATGGCTACACCTTC
CDR3aa: CASRDIGTGDGYTF

j_gene: TRBJ2-7
v_gene: TRBV20-1
d_gene: TRBD1
abundance: few
CDR3nt: TGCAGTGCCCTAACCCTGGACAGGGTAGGAAGCGAGCAGTACTTC
CDR3aa: CSALTLDRVGSEQYF

j_gene: TRBJ1-2
v_gene: TRBV2
d_gene: TRBD1
abundance: many
CDR3nt: TGTGCCAGCAGGGGAGGACAGGGTCGGGCCTATGGCTACACCTTC
CDR3aa: CASRGGQGRAYGYTF

j_gene: TRBJ1-1
v_gene: TRBV6-5
d_gene: NA
abundance: many
CDR3nt: TGTGCCAGCAGTTACTCGAGCAGGGGAGGCACTGAAGCTTTCTTT
CDR3aa: CASSYSSRGGTEAFF

j_gene: TRBJ2-7
v_gene: TRBV12-3/TRBV12-4
d_gene: TRBD2
abundance: few
CDR3nt: TGTGCCAGCAGTTTTAGCGGGAGGGCCCAGGAGCAGTACTTC
CDR3aa: CASSFSGRAQEQYF

j_gene: TRBJ1-2
v_gene: TRBV3-1
d_gene: NA
abundance: few
CDR3nt: TGTGCCAGCAGCCAAGGAGGCGGGGCCGGCGGCTACACCTTC
CDR3aa: CASSQGGGAGGYTF

j_gene: TRBJ2-1
v_gene: TRBV9
d_gene: NA
abundance: NA
CDR3nt: TGTGCCAGCAGCGTAGGACAGGAGGTTAGCTACAATGAGCAGTTCTTC
CDR3aa: CASSVGQEVSYNEQFF

j_gene: TRBJ1-5
v_gene: TRBV7-3
d_gene: NA
abundance: many
CDR3nt: TGTGCCAGCAGCGTGCACGGGGGAAATCAGCCCCAGCATTTT
CDR3aa: CASSVHGGNQPQHF

j_gene: TRBJ2-2
v_gene: TRBV10-3
d_gene: TRBD2
abundance: NA
CDR3nt: TGTGCCATCAGTGAGGGACGGGAGGGCACCGGGGAGCTGTTTTTT
CDR3aa: CAISEGREGTGELFF

j_gene: TRBJ2-7
v_gene: TRBV7-9
d_gene: NA
abundance: few
CDR3nt: TGTGCCAGCACCCCTTTGGGTTTCGACTCCTACGAGCAGTACTTC
CDR3aa: CASTPLGFDSYEQYF

j_gene: TRBJ1-6
v_gene: TRBV10-1
d_gene: NA
abundance: NA
CDR3nt: TGCGCCAGCAGTGAGTCCAGGGATTTCCCCCTCCACTTT
CDR3aa: CASSESRDFPLHF

j_gene: TRBJ1-5
v_gene: TRBV19
d_gene: NA
abundance: many
CDR3nt: TGTGCCAGTAGTCAGAAGGACGGGCACAATCAGCCCCAGCATTTT
CDR3aa: CASSQKDGHNQPQHF

j_gene: TRBJ2-5
v_gene: TRBV5-1
d_gene: NA
abundance: few
CDR3nt: TGCGCCAGCAGCTATGGGCCCCTGGGGTCGGAGAGGACCCAGTACTTC
CDR3aa: CASSYGPLGSERTQYF

j_gene: TRBJ2-6
v_gene: TRBV15
d_gene: NA
abundance: NA
CDR3nt: TGTGCCACCAAACAGGGCACTGAAGCTTTC
CDR3aa: CATKQGTEAF

j_gene: TRBJ1-4
v_gene: TRBV12-3/TRBV12-4
d_gene: NA
abundance: few
CDR3nt: TGTGCCAGCAGTTTTGCAGGGAAGAATGAAAAACTGTTTTTT
CDR3aa: CASSFAGKNEKLFF

j_gene: TRBJ1-5
v_gene: TRBV19
d_gene: NA
abundance: few
CDR3nt: TGTGCCAGTAGTAGAGAAGAAGGGGCAAATCAGCCCCAGCATTTT
CDR3aa: CASSREEGANQPQHF

j_gene: TRBJ1-2
v_gene: TRBV15
d_gene: TRBD1
abundance: NA
CDR3nt: TGTGCCACCAGCACCGGGGACAGGGGCGGAGGTGGCTACACCTTC
CDR3aa: CATSTGDRGGGGYTF

j_gene: TRBJ1-6
v_gene: TRBV7-9
d_gene: NA
abundance: many
CDR3nt: TGTGCCAGCAGCTTGGGGAATTCACCCCTCCACTTT
CDR3aa: CASSLGNSPLHF

j_gene: TRBJ2-5
v_gene: TRBV6-4
d_gene: NA
abundance: many
CDR3nt: TGTGCCAGCAGTGCGACAGGAGGTTGGGAGACCCAGTACTTC
CDR3aa: CASSATGGWETQYF

j_gene: TRBJ2-7
v_gene: TRBV12-3/TRBV12-4
d_gene: NA
abundance: many
CDR3nt: TGTGCCAGCAGTTTCAACAGCTACGAGCAGTACTTC
CDR3aa: CASSFNSYEQYF

j_gene: TRBJ1-2
v_gene: TRBV10-3
d_gene: TRBD1
abundance: many
CDR3nt: TGTGCCATCAGCCTAGACAGGGGAGACTATGGCTACACCTTC
CDR3aa: CAISLDRGDYGYTF

j_gene: TRBJ1-2
v_gene: TRBV20-1
d_gene: NA
abundance: few
CDR3nt: TGCAGTGCTAGAGAGGACCCTTGGGACTATGGCTACACCTTC
CDR3aa: CSAREDPWDYGYTF

j_gene: TRBJ2-2
v_gene: TRBV5-1
d_gene: NA
abundance: NA
CDR3nt: TGCGCCAGCAGCCAGACCGGGGGGCAAGCCGGGGAGCTGTTTTTT
CDR3aa: CASSQTGGQAGELFF

j_gene: TRBJ1-3
v_gene: TRBV15
d_gene: NA
abundance: few
CDR3nt: TGTGCCACCAGCAGAGATCACGGCAGGGACTCTGGAAACACCATATATTTT
CDR3aa: CATSRDHGRDSGNTIYF

j_gene: TRBJ2-7
v_gene: TRBV7-8
d_gene: TRBD2
abundance: few
CDR3nt: TGTGCCAGCAGCCCTCCCCTAGCGGAGCCCCCTTACGAGCAGTACTTC
CDR3aa: CASSPPLAEPPYEQYF